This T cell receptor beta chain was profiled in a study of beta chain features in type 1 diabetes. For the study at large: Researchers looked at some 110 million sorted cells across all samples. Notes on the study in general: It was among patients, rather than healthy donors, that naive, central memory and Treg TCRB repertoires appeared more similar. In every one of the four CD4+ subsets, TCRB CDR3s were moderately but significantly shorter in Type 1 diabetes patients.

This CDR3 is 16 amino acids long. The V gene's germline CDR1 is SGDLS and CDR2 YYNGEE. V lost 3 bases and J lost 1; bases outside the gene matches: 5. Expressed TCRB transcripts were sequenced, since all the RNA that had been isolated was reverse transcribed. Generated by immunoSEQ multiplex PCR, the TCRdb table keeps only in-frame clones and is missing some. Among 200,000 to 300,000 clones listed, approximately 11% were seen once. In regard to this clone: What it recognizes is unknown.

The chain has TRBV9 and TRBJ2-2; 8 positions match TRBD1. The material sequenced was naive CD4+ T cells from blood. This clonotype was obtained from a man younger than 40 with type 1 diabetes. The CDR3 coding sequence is TGTGCCAGCAGCGCACCCGGGACAGGGAACACCGGGGAGCTGTTTTTT. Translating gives CASSAPGTGNTGELFF.